One and the same sample provided the 28 T cell receptor beta chains below, sequenced in a study of regulatory T cells in long-lasting Graves disease. Sequencing libraries for TCR beta were prepared with iRepertoire HTBI primers and Arm-PCR of CDR3 regions. TCRdb re-analysed the multiplex PCR reads in MiXCR, keeping a single row per CDR3 protein. The sample lists roughly 610,000 distinct CDR3 sequences; 16% were seen once. Time point meaning: newly diagnosed GD, antithyroid drugs for less than 3 months. Preparation of the TCR library used RNA extracted from PBMCs. These same data were also listed under a study on T cells in Graves' hyperthyroidism and ophthalmopathy.

Material: peripheral blood mononuclear cells (PBMCs), obtained at new diagnosis, from a patient treated with antithyroid drugs. All receptors come from a woman aged 25 to 45 with Graves disease.

The chain couples TRBV7-9 to TRBJ1-4; a possible D gene is TRBD1 (6 bases). V dropped 0 bases and J dropped 5 bases, with 13 bases sitting between them. Germline V CDR1 and CDR2: SEHNR, FQNEAQ (reference sequence). CDR3 size: 16 residues. CDR3 protein: CASSLAAGGPNEKLFF. The CDR3 DNA reads TGTGCCAGCAGCTTAGCGGCTGGGGGGCCGAATGAAAAACTGTTTTTT.

This clonotype was seen repeatedly, ten times or more. This chain links TRBV11-1 with TRBJ2-1, with 9 nucleotides matching TRBD1. The CDR3 loop spans 20 amino acids. Looked up from germline, CDR1 is SGHAT and CDR2 is FQDESV (reference sequence). V shed 5 bases and J 4 bases; nucleotides not matched to a gene: 21. CDR3 nucleotides: TGTGCCAGCAGCGACGTCCCGGGACAGGGACCCAATACGCCTTACAATGAGCAGTTCTTC. Encoded protein: CASSDVPGQGPNTPYNEQFF.

This clonotype has ten or more counts. V usage is TRBV19 and J usage is TRBJ1-1; the D gene is possibly TRBD1 (6 bases). V was clipped by 11 bases and J by 4 bases, with 17 bases between them. The CDR3 has 13 residues. Germline-derived CDR1 and CDR2 are LNHDA and SQIVND (reference sequence). The DNA for the CDR3 is TGTGCCTCAGGGGCGAACTTAGGCACTGAAGCTTTCTTT. Its translation: CASGANLGTEAFF.

Many counts were recorded for this clonotype. The chain couples TRBV2 to TRBJ2-7; D is ambiguous. There are 16 residues in the CDR3. Germline V gives CDR1 SNHLY, CDR2 FYNNEI. Trimming removed 3 bases at V and 0 bases at J, with 15 bases between. The CDR3 region is CASSDYPPVVSYEQYF. The CDR3 nucleotides read TGTGCCAGCAGTGATTACCCCCCGGTTGTCTCCTACGAGCAGTACTTC.

The rearrangement joins TRBV5-1 to TRBJ2-2, with D perhaps TRBD2 (6 bases). The CDR3 is 16 amino acids. Deletions cut 4 bases from V and 7 bases from J, with 20 bases between. CDR1 SGHRS and CDR2 YFSETQ come from the germline V gene. The CDR3 DNA is TGCGCCAGCAGCCGCCCTCCGGGGGATGGGGTCGGGGAGCTGTTTTTT. Its protein product is CASSRPPGDGVGELFF.

This clonotype was observed at least ten times. The V gene is TRBV27, the J gene TRBJ2-1; a weak D match, TRBD2 (6 bases). The CDR3 has 15 amino acids. The germline V gene encodes CDR1 MNHEY and CDR2 SMNVEV (reference sequence). V lost 5 bases and J lost 0, with 11 bases in between. CDR3 sequence reads: CASSQGGPSYNEQFF. The DNA of the CDR3 is TGTGCCAGCAGTCAGGGAGGTCCCTCCTACAATGAGCAGTTCTTC.

The table lists this clonotype with many counts. The chain couples TRBV12-3 or TRBV12-4 to TRBJ1-1, with D possibly matching TRBD1 (5 bases). V lost 8 bases and J lost 0, with 13 bases in between. The CDR3 totals 14 residues. In DNA, the CDR3 is TGTGCCAGCTCCCTCGGGGCCCTGAACACTGAAGCTTTCTTT. Protein sequence: CASSLGALNTEAFF.

Only a few counts were recorded for this clonotype. J is TRBJ2-7 and V is TRBV5-1; tentative D call: TRBD2 (6 bases). Per the germline V gene, CDR1 is SGHRS and CDR2 is YFSETQ. The CDR3 consists of 14 residues. The V end lost 4 bases, the J end lost 3 bases, and 14 bases lay between the germline ends. The CDR3 DNA sequence: TGCGCCAGCAGCCCGACGCGGGAATTCTACGAGCAGTACTTC. Protein sequence: CASSPTREFYEQYF. Together with reference TRBV5-1 and TRBJ2-7, the CDR3 gives the full variable domain: KAGVTQTPRYLIKTRGQQVTLSCSPISGHRSVSWYQQTPGQGLQFLFEYFSETQRNKGNFPGRFSGRQFSNSRSEMNVSTLELGDSALYLCASSPTREFYEQYFGPGTRLTVT.

This clonotype appeared a few times. V gene TRBV9 combines with J gene TRBJ1-2; D gene uncertain. Per the germline V gene, CDR1 is SGDLS and CDR2 is YYNGEE. Trimming stripped 1 base from V and 2 bases from J, with 6 bases between. The CDR3 has 13 residues. The CDR3: CASSVRSNYGYTF. The CDR3, as DNA: TGTGCCAGCAGCGTAAGAAGCAACTATGGCTACACCTTC. The full variable domain, in which reference TRBV9 and TRBJ1-2 provide the parts outside the CDR3, is DSGVTQTPKHLITATGQRVTLRCSPRSGDLSVYWYQQSLDQGLQFLIQYYNGEERAKGNILERFSAQQFPDLHSELNLSSLELGDSALYFCASSVRSNYGYTFGSGTRLTVV.

This clonotype was seen a few times. This chain connects TRBV15 to TRBJ1-3; 9 bases line up with TRBD1. Germline values: CDR1 LNHNV, CDR2 YYDKDF (reference sequence). Trimming removed 1 base from V and 6 bases from J; junction bases left unmatched: 16. The CDR3 is 19 residues long. The CDR3 DNA reads as TGTGCCACCAGCAGAGCTTCTCCACGCTGGACAGGGGAGGAAAACACCATATATTTT. It codes for CATSRASPRWTGEENTIYF.

As DNA, the CDR3 is TGTGCCTGGAGCCACGGACTAGCGGGGCGAAGCACAGATACGCAGTATTTT. Translation gives CAWSHGLAGRSTDTQYF. The chain joins TRBV30 to TRBJ2-3; 12 nucleotides match TRBD2. Trimming cost V 3 bases and J 0 bases; bases outside gene matches: 7. The germline gives CDR1 GTSNPN, CDR2 SVGIG (reference sequence). The CDR3 is made up of 17 amino acids.

The chain links TRBV6-1 to TRBJ2-1, with D possibly matching TRBD2 (6 bases). The CDR3 length is 16 residues. Germline CDR1 MNHNS, CDR2 SASEGT. The V and J ends lost 6 bases and 2 bases respectively, with 17 bases between them. The CDR3 sequence: CASRNLVGGPYNEQFF. CDR3 DNA sequence: TGTGCCAGCAGAAACCTCGTGGGAGGACCCTACAATGAGCAGTTCTTC.

CDR3 in DNA: TGCAGTGCTAGAGAAGGGAAGGGCCGGTTCTTC. This gives the protein CSAREGKGRFF. The V and J genes are TRBV20-1 and TRBJ2-1; D call uncertain. V dropped 0 bases and J dropped 15 bases, with 12 bases sitting between them. CDR3 size: 11 residues. Germline values: CDR1 DFQATT, CDR2 SNEGSKA (reference sequence).

As concerns this clonotype: This could be a read error, since a much larger clone is one nucleotide away. The chain is built from TRBV7-3 and TRBJ2-5; TRBD1 might be the D (6 bases). V was shortened by 4 bases and J by 1 base, with 10 bases between the two germline ends. CDR3 size: 14 residues. Germline CDR1 reads SGHTA; CDR2 reads FQGTGA. The CDR3, as DNA: TGTGCCAGCAGCTCAGGGGCCGCCCAAGAGACCCAGTACTTC. This gives the protein CASSSGAAQETQYF.

This clonotype appeared many times. CDR3 nucleotides: TGCAGTGCTAGGCCGGGACTAGCGGGTGATACGCAGTATTTT. This codes for CSARPGLAGDTQYF. The chain couples TRBV20-1 to TRBJ2-3; TRBD2 agrees at 12 bases. This CDR3 has 14 residues. The germline gives CDR1 DFQATT, CDR2 SNEGSKA (reference sequence). With 3 bases clipped from V and 6 bases from J, the junction kept 4 bases outside the gene matches.

This chain's CDR3 is CASSLEWGETQYF. Written as DNA, the CDR3 is TGTGCCAGCAGCCTGGAGTGGGGAGAGACCCAGTACTTC. The rearrangement uses TRBV11-1 and TRBJ2-5; no clear D. Germline CDR1 reads SGHAT; CDR2 reads FQDESV (reference sequence). The ends were cut back, 5 bases at V and 4 bases at J, with 11 bases in the middle. The CDR3 is made up of 13 amino acids.

This clonotype was picked up many times. The V and J genes are TRBV20-1 and TRBJ2-7; D gene unclear. The germline CDR1 and CDR2 sequences are DFQATT and SNEGSKA (reference sequence). The CDR3 loop spans 16 amino acids. V gave up 1 base and J gave up 5 bases, with 21 bases separating them. The CDR3 DNA reads as TGCAGTGCTAGAGTCGGTCATACTTCCCCGGTCGACGAGCAGTACTTC. It encodes CSARVGHTSPVDEQYF.

The chain uses TRBV7-9 and TRBJ2-2; D is uncertain. V lost 5 bases to trimming and J lost 2 bases, with 12 bases between them. CDR1 is SEHNR, CDR2 FQNEAQ, per germline (reference sequence). The CDR3 covers 15 residues. This CDR3 reads CASSPRYSNTGELFF. In DNA form, the CDR3 reads TGTGCCAGCAGCCCGAGGTATTCTAACACCGGGGAGCTGTTTTTT.

The chain recombines TRBV6-1 with TRBJ2-2, with D perhaps TRBD1 (6 bases). The CDR3 contains 14 residues. Trimming shortened V by 6 bases and J by 3 bases, and 11 bases separated the two germline ends. CDR1 is MNHNS, CDR2 SASEGT, per germline. CDR3 sequence (DNA): TGTGCCAGCAGCGTGGGGGCCGACACCGGGGAGCTGTTTTTT. Amino acid sequence: CASSVGADTGELFF.

The chain joins TRBV15 to TRBJ1-4; the match to TRBD1 covers 7 bases. The CDR3 is 15 residues long. Germline V gene lookup returns CDR1 LNHNV and CDR2 YYDKDF (reference sequence). Unmatched junction bases numbered 8, after V lost 7 bases and J lost 3 bases. In nucleotides, the CDR3 is TGTGCCACCATCGGAAAGGGGGCAGCTAATGAAAAACTGTTTTTT. This sequence encodes CATIGKGAANEKLFF.

V usage is TRBV9 and J usage is TRBJ1-3; tentatively, D is TRBD1 (5 bases). Looked up from germline, CDR1 is SGDLS and CDR2 is YYNGEE. The CDR3 loop spans 14 amino acids. The V and J ends lost 7 bases and 2 bases respectively, with 13 bases between them. The CDR3 region is CASGLGVAGNTIYF. The DNA for the CDR3 is TGTGCCAGCGGACTAGGGGTGGCTGGAAACACCATATATTTT.

This clonotype came up many times. The chain carries TRBV6-1 and TRBJ1-1, with a weak D call TRBD1 (5 bases). Trimming stripped 6 bases from V and 5 bases from J, with 19 bases between. Germline loops: CDR1 MNHNS, CDR2 SASEGT. CDR3 size: 15 residues. CDR3 region: CASRSYLRGRTEAFF. The CDR3 DNA is TGTGCCAGCAGGTCATACCTAAGGGGACGGACTGAAGCTTTCTTT.

This clonotype was counted between two and nine times. The chain employs TRBV28 and TRBJ2-7, with D perhaps TRBD1 or TRBD2 (5 bases each). The germline gives CDR1 MDHEN, CDR2 SYDVKM. V was shortened by 6 bases and J by 9 bases, with 21 bases between the two germline ends. The CDR3 sequence is 14 residues long. The CDR3 coding sequence is TGTGCCAGCAGGTCTTCGACCTCTCGGGGCGTGCAGTACTTC. Amino acids: CASRSSTSRGVQYF.

This clonotype has at least ten counts. The genes are TRBV20-1 and TRBJ2-7; 7 bases line up with TRBD2. Germline lookup yields CDR1 DFQATT and CDR2 SNEGSKA (reference sequence). Germline trimming cut 6 bases from V and 2 bases from J; bases unmatched to any gene: 4. The CDR3 has 12 residues. The CDR3 here is CSATGLPYEQYF. The CDR3 coding sequence is TGCAGTGCAACGGGACTACCCTACGAGCAGTACTTC.

The rearrangement uses TRBV9 and TRBJ2-5; TRBD2 agrees at 7 bases. The CDR3 has 15 amino acids. Germline V CDR1 and CDR2: SGDLS, YYNGEE. Trimming took 2 bases from V and 2 from J; bases not matched to a gene: 6. The CDR3 loop reads CASSVGVGGQETQYF. The DNA for the CDR3 is TGTGCCAGCAGCGTGGGAGTGGGAGGGCAAGAGACCCAGTACTTC.

The chain links TRBV28 to TRBJ2-3; 7 bases are a match to TRBD1. The V and J ends lost 6 bases and 7 bases, in that order; junction bases with no gene match: 10. This CDR3 is 14 amino acids long. Germline values: CDR1 MDHEN, CDR2 SYDVKM. The CDR3 loop reads CASRPQGWANTQYF. CDR3 sequence (DNA): TGTGCCAGCAGACCACAGGGGTGGGCAAATACGCAGTATTTT.

This chain links TRBV9 with TRBJ2-5, with no clear D. The CDR3 spans 14 residues. Deletions cut 4 bases from V and 2 bases from J, with 12 bases between. The germline gives CDR1 SGDLS, CDR2 YYNGEE. The DNA for the CDR3 is TGTGCCAGCAGCTTGTCGGCGGTACAAGAGACCCAGTACTTC. Protein: CASSLSAVQETQYF.

Ten or more counts support this clonotype. The rearrangement uses TRBV28 and TRBJ1-2; 8 bases are a match to TRBD1. The CDR3 spans 14 residues. The V and J ends lost 8 bases and 4 bases, in that order; junction bases with no gene match: 9. Germline CDR1 and CDR2: MDHEN and SYDVKM. The CDR3 coding sequence is TGTGCCAGCGGGAGCCCCCAGGGGGCCTATGGCTACACCTTC. Translation gives CASGSPQGAYGYTF.